This T cell receptor beta chain stems from a study of T-cell memory formation after mild COVID-19. Study-level points and caveats: Contracting CD4+ clones were located mainly in CM and EM, and CD8+ clones in EMRA.

TCRdb ran MiXCR on the 5' RACE reads and lists one entry per CDR3 protein. Here the sample spans more than 120,000 distinct CDR3 sequences, over 6% being singletons. V trimming: 3 bases; J trimming: 4 bases; junction bases outside the gene matches: 6. Germline lookup yields CDR1 KGHDR and CDR2 SFDVKD. The CDR3 length is 15 residues. As concerns this clonotype: The target antigen is unknown.

The TCR sequence derives from an adult woman who had mild COVID-19 (a few samples of this study predate the infection). Cell type and time point are not known. The sample taken for sequencing was PBMCs or a T cell subset sorted from them (not recorded which). The rearrangement joins TRBV24-1 to TRBJ1-1, with 8 bases fitting TRBD1. In DNA form, the CDR3 reads TGTGCCACCAGTGATCCTCGGACAGGGAGCACTGAAGCTTTCTTT. It encodes CATSDPRTGSTEAFF.